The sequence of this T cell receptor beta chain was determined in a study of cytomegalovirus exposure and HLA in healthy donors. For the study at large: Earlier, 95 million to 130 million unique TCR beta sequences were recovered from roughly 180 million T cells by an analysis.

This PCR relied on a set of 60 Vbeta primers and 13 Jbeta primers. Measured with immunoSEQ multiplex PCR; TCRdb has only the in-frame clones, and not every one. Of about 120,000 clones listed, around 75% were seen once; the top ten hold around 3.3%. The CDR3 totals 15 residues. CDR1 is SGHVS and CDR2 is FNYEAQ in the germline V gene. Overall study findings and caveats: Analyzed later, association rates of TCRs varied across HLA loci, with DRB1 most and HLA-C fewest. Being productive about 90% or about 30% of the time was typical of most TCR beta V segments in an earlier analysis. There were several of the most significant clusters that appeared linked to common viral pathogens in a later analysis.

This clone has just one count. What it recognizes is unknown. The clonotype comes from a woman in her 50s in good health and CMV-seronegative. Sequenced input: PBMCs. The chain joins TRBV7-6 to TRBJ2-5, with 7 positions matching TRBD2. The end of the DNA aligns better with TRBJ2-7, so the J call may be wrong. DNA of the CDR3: TGTGCCAGCAGCTTAGTCGCGGGAGCAACCTACGAGCAGTACTTC. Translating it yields CASSLVAGATYEQYF.